Reported below is one T cell receptor beta chain. What it recognizes is unknown. The data originate from a study of PD-L1 blockade in urothelial cancer. Turning to the study itself: Earlier, patients had received 0 to 3 chemotherapy regimens.

Looked up from germline, CDR1 is SGHTA and CDR2 is FQGNSA. The CDR3 runs 16 residues. Trimming took off 3 bases at V and 7 bases at J, with 21 bases between the two ends. Spiked synthetic TCR analogs estimated absolute template abundance per PCR. Repertoires were generated with immunoSEQ multiplex PCR, while TCRdb's copy carries only in-frame clones and drops some. The sample carries under 50,000 clones, approximately 89% recorded once. Study results and caveats: Better survival was predicted by below-median pretreatment blood TCR clonality.

As to time point: pretreatment peripheral blood. Locally advanced or metastatic urothelial carcinoma was diagnosed in the patients. The receptor comes from a woman in her sixties with urothelial cancer. V usage is TRBV7-2 and J usage is TRBJ1-1, with D maybe TRBD1 (6 bases). Here the sequenced sample was PBMCs, taken around atezolizumab (anti-PD-L1) treatment. The DNA for the CDR3 is TGTGCCAGCAGCTTGTATACCGGGACACCCACCGGTGAAGCTTTCTTT. It codes for CASSLYTGTPTGEAFF.